The 21 T cell receptor beta chains reported below all come from one sample, sequenced in a study of blood T cells in healthy people across ages. Then a second PCR, running about 6 to 11 cycles, was carried out with a sample-barcoded 5' primer and a J-beta primer mix. In TCRdb, the 5' RACE reads were re-called with MiXCR into one record per CDR3 protein. The data contain fewer than 2,000,000 distinct CDR3 sequences, about two fifths of them singletons. Sequenced: blood. The origin of the receptors is a human donor in good health.

This rearrangement joins TRBV10-3 to TRBJ1-2, with 9 nucleotides matching TRBD1. The CDR3 covers 13 residues. After removal of 7 bases from V and 8 bases from J, the junction contained 8 bases not matched to a gene. Germline CDR1 reads ENHRY; CDR2 reads SYGVKD. In DNA, the CDR3 is TGTGCCATCAAGCCGGGACAGGGTGAGGGCTACACCTTC. It yields the protein CAIKPGQGEGYTF.

The gene calls are TRBV7-3 and TRBJ2-4, with TRBD1 identical over 10 bases. The DNA matches TRBJ2-7 better at its end, which makes the J call doubtful. The CDR3 covers 15 residues. CDR1 is SGHTA, CDR2 FQGTGA, per germline. CDR3 region: CASSLKGQGNYEQYF. The CDR3 nucleotides are TGTGCCAGCAGCTTAAAGGGACAGGGGAACTACGAGCAGTACTTC.

Only a few counts were recorded for this clonotype. The chain has TRBV4-2 and TRBJ2-1, with D maybe TRBD2 (5 bases). The V gene lost 0 bases and the J gene lost 7 bases, with 10 bases spanning the gap. Germline values: CDR1 LGHNA, CDR2 YNFKEQ. The CDR3 covers 14 residues. The CDR3 sequence: CASSQDLARNEQFF. CDR3 sequence (DNA): TGTGCCAGCAGCCAAGACCTAGCTCGAAATGAGCAGTTCTTC.

The V and J genes are TRBV10-3 and TRBJ2-2, with D tentatively TRBD1 (6 bases). The germline CDR1 and CDR2 sequences are ENHRY and SYGVKD. The CDR3 covers 12 residues. The V and J ends lost 5 bases and 6 bases respectively, with 7 bases between them. The CDR3 sequence is CAISRTAGELFF. CDR3 sequence (DNA): TGTGCCATCAGTCGGACAGCCGGGGAGCTGTTTTTT.

J is TRBJ1-2 and V is TRBV3-1; 7 bases line up with TRBD1. There are 22 residues in the CDR3. V dropped 0 bases and J dropped 5; count of bases not matched to a gene: 27. Germline V lookup: CDR1 LGHDT, CDR2 YNNKEL (reference sequence). CDR3 residues: CASSQDWRKSSTTGGQKYGYTF. CDR3 sequence (DNA): TGTGCCAGCAGCCAAGATTGGAGGAAAAGTTCCACCACTGGGGGACAGAAGTATGGCTACACCTTC.

The chain is built from TRBV20-1 and TRBJ2-7; D unresolved. The CDR3 extends over 15 amino acids. Germline V gives CDR1 DFQATT, CDR2 SNEGSKA (reference sequence). Trimming removed 1 base from V and 2 bases from J, with 15 bases in between. The CDR3 spells CSARGPMTEPYEQYF. The CDR3 nucleotides read TGCAGTGCTAGAGGCCCCATGACGGAACCCTACGAGCAGTACTTC.

This chain connects TRBV10-2 to TRBJ1-1; 8 positions match TRBD1. This CDR3 contains 13 residues. The V and J ends lost 9 bases and 7 bases, in that order; junction bases with no gene match: 10. CDR1 and CDR2 (germline): WSHSY, SAAADI. The CDR3 DNA reads TGCGCCAGTCCAGGGGGCTCGGAGATTGAAGCTTTCTTT. Encoded protein: CASPGGSEIEAFF.

This clonotype was seen a handful of times. V and J are TRBV20-1 and TRBJ2-3; D not certain. The V end lost 3 bases, the J end lost 5 bases, and 3 bases lay between the germline ends. Looked up from germline, CDR1 is DFQATT and CDR2 is SNEGSKA (reference sequence). The CDR3 runs 10 residues. Here the CDR3 DNA reads TGCAGTGCTAGTATAGATACGCAGTATTTT. Translation gives CSASIDTQYF.

Turning to this clonotype: One end of the junction does not line up with germline, which may come from a read error. The V and J genes are TRBV15 and TRBJ1-2; maybe TRBD1 (5 bases). Germline CDR1 reads LNHNV; CDR2 reads YYDKDF (reference sequence). The CDR3 sequence is 15 residues long. CDR3 amino acids: CGTSRVFGDQDGYTF. The CDR3 region has the DNA TGTGGCACCAGCAGAGTGTTCGGGGACCAAGATGGCTACACCTTC. Filled out from reference TRBV15 and TRBJ1-2, the complete variable domain reads DAMVIQNPRYQVTQFGKPVTLSCSQTLNHNVMYWYQQKSSQAPKLLFHYYDKDFNNEADTPDNFQSRRPNTSFCFLDIRSPGLGDTAMYLCGTSRVFGDQDGYTFGSGTRLTVV.

A few counts support this clonotype. The chain employs TRBV12-5 and TRBJ1-5; D is undetermined. Germline V lookup: CDR1 LGHNT, CDR2 FRNRAP. Trimming took off 2 bases at V and 2 bases at J, with 7 bases between the two ends. CDR3 length: 14 amino acids. The CDR3 DNA reads as TGTGCTAGTGGTTTGTTCCAGGGCAATCAGCCCCAGCATTTT. Its protein product is CASGLFQGNQPQHF. Supplemented by reference TRBV12-5 and TRBJ1-5, the full variable domain reads DARVTQTPRHKVTEMGQEVTMRCQPILGHNTVFWYRQTMMQGLELLAYFRNRAPLDDSGMPKDRFSAEMPDATLATLKIQPSEPRDSAVYFCASGLFQGNQPQHFGDGTRLSIL.

The rearrangement joins TRBV7-8 to TRBJ2-7; unclear D gene. The V end lost 5 bases, the J end lost 3 bases, and 20 bases lay between the germline ends. CDR3 length equals 16 residues. Per the germline V gene, CDR1 is SGHVS and CDR2 is FQNEAQ. DNA for the CDR3: TGTGCCAGCAGCCCCCGCCGGACCCATCGAGGCTACGAGCAGTACTTC. It translates to CASSPRRTHRGYEQYF.

V and J are TRBV7-2 and TRBJ2-5; the match to TRBD1 covers 9 bases. From germline, CDR1 is SGHTA and CDR2 FQGNSA. With V trimmed by 6 bases and J by 11 bases, 16 bases remained unmatched. This CDR3 has 15 amino acids. The CDR3 nucleotides read TGTGCCAGCAGTCAAATCCTGGACAGGGGAGGGGAGCAGTACTTC. As protein: CASSQILDRGGEQYF.

The chain combines TRBV3-1 with TRBJ2-5; possibly TRBD2 for D (6 bases). Between the trimmed V and J ends, which lost 4 bases and 2 bases, there was a span of 14 bases. Germline V gives CDR1 LGHDT, CDR2 YNNKEL (reference sequence). CDR3 size: 15 residues. The CDR3 sequence is CASSPGTHPQETQYF. The CDR3 DNA follows: TGTGCCAGCAGCCCCGGGACTCACCCTCAAGAGACCCAGTACTTC.

The genes are TRBV9 and TRBJ1-5, with D hard to call. CDR1 SGDLS and CDR2 YYNGEE come from the germline V gene. Trimming pared 3 bases from V and 7 bases from J, leaving 14 bases between. The CDR3 covers 14 residues. Written as DNA, the CDR3 is TGTGCCAGCAGCGACGGAACGCCCGCCCAGCCCCAGCATTTT. It yields the protein CASSDGTPAQPQHF.

This clonotype was counted at least ten times. The rearrangement uses TRBV7-9 and TRBJ2-5; D is undetermined. The V and J ends lost 3 bases and 3 bases respectively, with 5 bases between them. CDR3 length: 12 residues. Germline values: CDR1 SEHNR, CDR2 FQNEAQ (reference sequence). CDR3 nucleotides: TGTGCCAGCAGCTTCCTAAAAGAGACCCAGTACTTC. This codes for CASSFLKETQYF.

This clonotype has a handful of counts. This chain connects TRBV6-6 to TRBJ2-4; no reliable D call. V was clipped by 1 base and J by 15 bases, with 10 bases between them. In germline, CDR1 is MNHNY, CDR2 SVGAGI (reference sequence). CDR3 length equals 11 residues. The CDR3, as DNA: TGTGCCAGCAGTTACTTAAGGACGTGGTACTTC. This encodes CASSYLRTWYF.

CDR3 region: CASSQVWGGLAGGSSSYEQYF. DNA of the CDR3: TGCGCCAGCAGCCAAGTATGGGGGGGACTAGCGGGGGGCTCGAGCTCCTACGAGCAGTACTTC. This chain joins TRBV4-3 and TRBJ2-7; 15 bases match TRBD2. V lost 1 base, J lost 0 bases, and 13 bases stayed unmatched. This CDR3 is built from 21 residues. Germline assignment: CDR1 LGHNA and CDR2 YSLEER.

In its sample, this clonotype was seen a few times. This chain uses TRBV4-3 with TRBJ2-7, with TRBD2 matching over 7 bases. The CDR3 consists of 16 residues. Germline V CDR1 and CDR2: LGHNA, YSLEER. The V gene end was trimmed by 0 bases and the J gene end by 2 bases; junction bases not matched to a gene: 7. In DNA form, the CDR3 reads TGCGCCAGCAGCCAAGATACGGGGGAGGGTGCCTACGAGCAGTACTTC. Translation gives CASSQDTGEGAYEQYF.

The V and J genes are TRBV6-1 and TRBJ1-2; D is perhaps TRBD1 (5 bases). The V and J ends lost 3 bases and 6 bases respectively, with 20 bases between them. The germline CDR1 and CDR2 sequences are MNHNS and SASEGT. There are 16 residues in the CDR3. CDR3 DNA sequence: TGTGCCAGCAGTGACCTCGGTGTCAGGGTCCGTCATGGCTACACCTTC. This gives the protein CASSDLGVRVRHGYTF.

The chain carries TRBV4-1 and TRBJ2-4; D not certain. CDR1 is MGHRA, CDR2 YSYEKL, per germline. The V and J ends lost 1 base and 3 bases respectively, with 10 bases between them. The CDR3 is 15 residues long. CDR3 region: CASSQGYLDKNIQYF. The CDR3 DNA is TGCGCCAGCAGCCAAGGATATCTTGACAAAAACATTCAGTACTTC.

This clonotype appeared a few times. The chain carries TRBV2 and TRBJ2-5; D assignment may be TRBD1 or TRBD2 (5 bases each). The germline V and J ends were trimmed by 9 bases and 2 bases, with 16 bases remaining between them. The germline gives CDR1 SNHLY, CDR2 FYNNEI. The CDR3 spans 14 residues. CDR3 DNA sequence: TGTGCCAGTGTTCCGGGACGGGGACAAGAGACCCAGTACTTC. Residues: CASVPGRGQETQYF.